A single sample gave rise to the 30 T cell receptor beta chains below, sequenced in a study of cytomegalovirus exposure and HLA in healthy donors. The primer mix had 60 Vbeta and 13 Jbeta primers. Here immunoSEQ multiplex PCR was the method, and the copy in TCRdb shows in-frame clones only, minus some. The sample holds roughly 190,000 clones; approximately 85% are singletons and the top ten take 1.5%. Sequenced: PBMCs. The source of these receptors is a girl aged 10-17 years in good health and CMV-seropositive.

The rearrangement joins TRBV21-1 to TRBJ2-1; TRBD1, as called in the table, went unchecked against the DNA. TRBV21-1 is reported as a pseudogene. This CDR3 comprises 20 residues. The CDR3: CASSKWIRVTPRGMCNEQFF. The CDR3 coding sequence is TGTGCCAGCAGCAAATGGATCAGGGTTACCCCGCGTGGGATGTGCAATGAGCAGTTCTTC.

The chain recombines TRBV2 with TRBJ2-7; 11 positions match TRBD1. J was trimmed by 3 bases and V by 8 bases; bases with no gene match: 6. The germline CDR1 and CDR2 sequences are SNHLY and FYNNEI. The CDR3 has 14 amino acids. In DNA, the CDR3 is TGTGCCAGCGTGCCCGGGACAGGGGGCTACGAGCAGTACTTC. Residues: CASVPGTGGYEQYF.

The J gene is TRBJ1-3, the V gene TRBV4-3; 7 nucleotides align to TRBD1. V was pared by 0 bases and J by 0 bases, with 5 bases of the junction left unmatched. Looked up from germline, CDR1 is LGHNA and CDR2 is YSLEER. The CDR3 is 17 amino acids. The CDR3 DNA is TGCGCCAGCAGCCAAGAACCAACAGGGGTCTCTGGAAACACCATATATTTT. It translates to CASSQEPTGVSGNTIYF.

The count of this clone is one. The V and J genes are TRBV11-2 and TRBJ2-7, with 8 bases fitting TRBD2. This CDR3 spans 13 amino acids. Germline V CDR1 and CDR2: SGHAT, FQNNGV. Unmatched junction bases numbered 4, after V lost 3 bases and J lost 6 bases. CDR3 nucleotides: TGTGCCAGCAGCTTCCTCGGGGGGGTCGAGCAGTACTTC. This codes for CASSFLGGVEQYF.

V is TRBV29-1 and J is TRBJ2-3; 9 nucleotides match TRBD1. The CDR3 is made up of 15 amino acids. Germline V CDR1 and CDR2: SQVTM, ANQGSEA. Germline trimming cut 8 bases from V and 5 bases from J; bases unmatched to any gene: 14. Here the CDR3 DNA reads TGCAGCCTGTTGTTCGTACAGGGGGCAGGAGATACGCAGTATTTT. Translation: CSLLFVQGAGDTQYF.

The chain carries TRBV7-9 and TRBJ2-1; TRBD2 matches 15 bases. The CDR3 contains 17 residues. V dropped 8 bases and J dropped 1; count of bases not matched to a gene: 6. CDR1 is SEHNR and CDR2 is FQNEAQ in the germline V gene (reference sequence). In nucleotides, the CDR3 is TGTGCCAGCTTGGGACTAGCGGGGGGTATTTCCTACAATGAGCAGTTCTTC. It yields the protein CASLGLAGGISYNEQFF.

In regard to this clone: The same CDR3 can be traced to other DNA sequences in this sample. The chain joins TRBV6-5 to TRBJ2-7, with a tentative D call TRBD1 (5 bases). Germline values: CDR1 MNHEY, CDR2 SVGAGI. Trimming stripped 5 bases from V and 3 bases from J, with 8 bases between. This CDR3 spans 12 amino acids. CDR3 bases: TGTGCCAGCAGTCCCAGGGACTACGAGCAGTACTTC. Protein product: CASSPRDYEQYF.

The genes are TRBV18 and TRBJ1-5; TRBD1 matches at 9 bases. Germline V gene lookup returns CDR1 KGHSH and CDR2 LQKENI. Unmatched junction bases numbered 9, after V lost 6 bases and J lost 0 bases. There are 17 residues in the CDR3. This CDR3 reads CASSRQGDSDSNQPQHF. The CDR3 DNA sequence: TGTGCCAGCTCTCGACAGGGGGATTCGGATAGCAATCAGCCCCAGCATTTT.

The chain joins TRBV7-6 to TRBJ1-4; 7 bases map to TRBD1. CDR3 length: 14 residues. Germline V gene data show CDR1 as SGHVS and CDR2 as FNYEAQ. V lost 8 bases, J lost 3 bases, and 6 bases stayed unmatched. The CDR3 here is CASRGTAPNEKLFF. DNA for the CDR3: TGTGCCAGCCGAGGGACAGCACCTAATGAAAAACTGTTTTTT.

Only a few counts were recorded for this clone. Germline is not matched at one junction end, which may reflect a read error. The chain is built from TRBV10-3 and TRBJ2-1, with TRBD2 matching 11 bases. Germline values: CDR1 ENHRY, CDR2 SYGVKD. CDR3 size: 14 residues. CDR3 residues: CASSSGGAYNEQFF. CDR3 nucleotide sequence: TGTGCCAGCAGTAGCGGGGGGGCCTACAATGAGCAGTTCTTC.

A remark on this clone: This specimen includes other DNA sequences encoding the same CDR3. The gene calls are TRBV27 and TRBJ2-5; 7 positions match TRBD1. The CDR3 is made up of 13 amino acids. CDR1 MNHEY and CDR2 SMNVEV come from the germline V gene (reference sequence). J lost 4 bases, V lost 8 bases, and 7 bases had no gene match. The CDR3 bases are TGTGCCAGCCGAGATACAGGGGTAGAGACCCAGTACTTC. This encodes CASRDTGVETQYF.

The V call is TRBV4-3, the J call TRBJ2-1, with 10 nucleotides matching TRBD2. The germline gives CDR1 LGHNA, CDR2 YSLEER. Trimming cost V 1 base and J 5 bases; bases outside gene matches: 5. The CDR3 contains 16 residues. The CDR3 sequence: CASSQAPSGGNNEQFF. In DNA form, the CDR3 reads TGCGCCAGCAGCCAAGCTCCTAGCGGGGGCAACAATGAGCAGTTCTTC.

This clone was seen more than once but under ten times. J is TRBJ1-3 and V is TRBV7-8; TRBD1 agrees at 8 bases. Trimming took 3 bases from V and 2 from J; bases not matched to a gene: 0. The CDR3 is 14 residues long. Per germline, CDR1 SGHVS and CDR2 FQNEAQ. CDR3 sequence (DNA): TGTGCCAGCAGCTTGGACAGGGCTGGAAACACCATATATTTT. Amino acids: CASSLDRAGNTIYF.

This sequence joins TRBV9 and TRBJ2-6; D might be TRBD2 (6 bases). Germline values: CDR1 SGDLS, CDR2 YYNGEE. With 3 bases removed from V and 2 bases from J, the gap between germline ends came to 15 bases. The CDR3 extends over 17 amino acids. The CDR3 sequence is CASSAGTHAAGANVLTF. Here the CDR3 DNA reads TGTGCCAGCAGCGCCGGGACTCATGCCGCTGGGGCCAACGTCCTGACTTTC. Combining the CDR3 with reference TRBV9 and TRBJ2-6 gives the whole variable domain DSGVTQTPKHLITATGQRVTLRCSPRSGDLSVYWYQQSLDQGLQFLIQYYNGEERAKGNILERFSAQQFPDLHSELNLSSLELGDSALYFCASSAGTHAAGANVLTFGAGSRLTVL.

The chain links TRBV5-5 to TRBJ2-6; D unclear. Deletions cut 0 bases from V and 0 bases from J, with 4 bases between. The CDR3 runs to 15 residues. Germline values: CDR1 SGHKS, CDR2 YYEKEE (reference sequence). CDR3: CASSLGISGANVLTF. The CDR3 region has the DNA TGTGCCAGCAGCTTGGGTATCTCTGGGGCCAACGTCCTGACTTTC.

Here the CDR3 DNA reads TGTGCCAGTACCGAAACACAGGGGACTTACTCTAACTATGGCTACACCTTC. Its protein product is CASTETQGTYSNYGYTF. This chain joins TRBV19 and TRBJ1-2; 7 bases agree with TRBD1. This CDR3 contains 17 residues. Germline assignment: CDR1 LNHDA and CDR2 SQIVND (reference sequence). V lost 7 bases, J lost 0 bases, and 14 bases stayed unmatched.

A note on this clone: The junction and the germline gene differ at one end; a read error may be behind it. V and J are TRBV4-3 and TRBJ1-6; D is possibly TRBD1 (6 bases). This CDR3 has 14 residues. Germline V gene lookup returns CDR1 LGHNA and CDR2 YSLEER. CDR3 coding DNA: TGCGCCAGCAGCCAAGAGAGGGGGGGGTCACCCCCCCACTTT. This gives the protein CASSQERGGSPPHF.

The chain couples TRBV19 to TRBJ2-7, with 9 bases lining up with TRBD2. Unmatched junction bases numbered 4, after V lost 1 base and J lost 3 bases. This CDR3 has 15 amino acids. Looked up from germline, CDR1 is LNHDA and CDR2 is SQIVND (reference sequence). The CDR3 sequence: CASSIASSGDYEQYF. The CDR3 DNA reads TGTGCCAGTAGTATAGCGTCTAGCGGGGACTACGAGCAGTACTTC.

This clone was observed once. The chain links TRBV11-3 to TRBJ2-7; possible D gene TRBD2, 6 bases. Germline assignment: CDR1 SGHNT and CDR2 YENEEA. This CDR3 region has 12 residues. The germline V and J ends were trimmed by 3 bases and 11 bases, with 14 bases remaining between them. DNA of the CDR3: TGTGCCAGCAGCTTTGGGACTTCTGGAGAGTACTTC. Its protein product is CASSFGTSGEYF.

The chain recombines TRBV13 with TRBJ2-5, with 7 bases aligning to TRBD2. With V trimmed by 5 bases and J by 3 bases, 6 bases remained unmatched. Per germline, CDR1 PRHDT and CDR2 FYEKMQ (reference sequence). CDR3 length: 14 amino acids. In nucleotides, the CDR3 is TGTGCCAGCAGCCCGGGACTATCGGAAGAGACCCAGTACTTC. This sequence encodes CASSPGLSEETQYF.

The rearrangement links TRBV5-1 to TRBJ1-1; a weak D match, TRBD1 (6 bases). Per the germline V gene, CDR1 is SGHRS and CDR2 is YFSETQ. There are 13 residues in the CDR3. Trimming removed 7 bases at V and 2 bases at J, with 12 bases between. Here the CDR3 reads CASSGHLNTEAFF. The CDR3 nucleotides are TGCGCCAGCTCGGGACACCTCAACACTGAAGCTTTCTTT.

The chain combines TRBV5-4 with TRBJ2-4; 8 bases match TRBD1. This CDR3 contains 14 residues. The V gene's germline CDR1 is SGHNT and CDR2 YYREEE (reference sequence). Trimming took 4 bases from V and 6 from J; bases not matched to a gene: 6. The CDR3, as DNA: TGTGCCAGCAGCCTGGGACAGGAAGTAAACATTCAGTACTTC. Translated: CASSLGQEVNIQYF.

This chain connects TRBV10-1 to TRBJ1-4; TRBD1 matches 9 bases. CDR1 is WNHNN, CDR2 SYGVQD, per germline (reference sequence). The CDR3 is 16 amino acids. The V and J ends lost 4 bases and 8 bases, in that order; junction bases with no gene match: 11. Here the CDR3 DNA reads TGCGCCAGCAGTGCGGGATCCGGGACAGGGACGGAAAAACTGTTTTTT. Amino acids: CASSAGSGTGTEKLFF.

J is TRBJ2-3 and V is TRBV2, with TRBD1 as a possible D gene (5 bases). Germline assignment: CDR1 SNHLY and CDR2 FYNNEI. V lost 6 bases, J lost 0 bases, and 16 bases lay in between. This CDR3 is built from 16 residues. CDR3 coding DNA: TGTGCCAGCAGAAGTGAGAGACAGATTAGCACAGATACGCAGTATTTT. Protein: CASRSERQISTDTQYF.

V gene TRBV7-2 combines with J gene TRBJ2-1; D is possibly TRBD1 (6 bases). The length of the CDR3 is 14 residues. Trimming stripped 5 bases from V and 7 bases from J, with 15 bases between. Germline V CDR1 and CDR2: SGHTA, FQGNSA. The CDR3 protein is CASSPGRGRNEQFF. The CDR3 DNA follows: TGTGCCAGCAGCCCGGGCAGGGGTAGAAATGAGCAGTTCTTC.

The chain recombines TRBV29-1 with TRBJ1-2; a weak D match, TRBD1 (6 bases). The CDR3 runs 11 residues. Germline lookup yields CDR1 SQVTM and CDR2 ANQGSEA. The CDR3 reads CGLGGDYGYTF. CDR3 sequence (DNA): TGCGGATTAGGGGGTGACTATGGCTACACCTTC.

The V call is TRBV18, the J call TRBJ2-2; D call uncertain. The germline V gene has CDR1 KGHSH and CDR2 LQKENI. V lost 2 bases and J 4 bases, leaving 5 bases between the germline ends. The CDR3 has 13 residues. The CDR3 DNA sequence: TGTGCCAGCTCACCATCGTCCACCGGGGAGCTGTTTTTT. It yields the protein CASSPSSTGELFF. The variable domain in full, completed from reference TRBV18 and TRBJ2-2, reads NAGVMQNPRHLVRRRGQEARLRCSPMKGHSHVYWYRQLPEEGLKFMVYLQKENIIDESGMPKERFSAEFPKEGPSILRIQQVVRGDSAAYFCASSPSSTGELFFGEGSRLTVL.

The CDR3 region is CASSLDRGPYEQYF. The CDR3 region has the DNA TGTGCCAGCAGCTTGGACAGGGGGCCATACGAGCAGTACTTC. This sequence joins TRBV7-6 and TRBJ2-7, with 11 bases that match TRBD1. The length of the CDR3 is 14 residues. The V and J ends lost 3 bases and 4 bases, in that order; junction bases with no gene match: 2. The germline V gene encodes CDR1 SGHVS and CDR2 FNYEAQ.

The rearrangement uses TRBV4-2 and TRBJ1-5; D is unresolved. The CDR3 has 15 residues. The V end was cut by 2 bases, the J end by 4 bases, with 12 bases between. Germline CDR1 is LGHNA and CDR2 is YNFKEQ. The CDR3 DNA reads as TGTGCCAGCAGCCAAACATCACAGAAAAATCAGCCCCAGCATTTT. Residues: CASSQTSQKNQPQHF.

The V call is TRBV28, the J call TRBJ1-5; D not resolved. Per germline, CDR1 MDHEN and CDR2 SYDVKM. This CDR3 is 15 amino acids long. V was cut by 5 bases and J by 2 bases, with 13 bases left in between. The CDR3 loop is CASSPGRRGNQPQHF. The CDR3 coding sequence is TGTGCCAGCAGTCCGGGTCGGCGGGGCAATCAGCCCCAGCATTTT.